This TCR beta chain was observed in a study of cytomegalovirus exposure and HLA in healthy donors. The CDR3 covers 11 residues. Between the trimmed V and J ends, which lost 5 bases and 4 bases, there was a span of 6 bases. Looked up from germline, CDR1 is MNHNS and CDR2 is SASEGT. This clone was found a few times. A multiplex PCR was run with 60 Vbeta primers and 13 Jbeta primers. Profiled with immunoSEQ multiplex PCR; TCRdb holds only in-frame clones, not every one. The table shows more than 95,000 clones, with 83% occurring only once. Source material: PBMCs. The rearrangement links TRBV6-1 to TRBJ2-7; D is undetermined. The clonotype originates from a man between 18 and 29 years old in good health and CMV-seronegative. CDR3 in amino acids: CASSSRYEQYF. The DNA for the CDR3 is TGTGCCAGCAGTTCCCGGTACGAGCAGTACTTC.